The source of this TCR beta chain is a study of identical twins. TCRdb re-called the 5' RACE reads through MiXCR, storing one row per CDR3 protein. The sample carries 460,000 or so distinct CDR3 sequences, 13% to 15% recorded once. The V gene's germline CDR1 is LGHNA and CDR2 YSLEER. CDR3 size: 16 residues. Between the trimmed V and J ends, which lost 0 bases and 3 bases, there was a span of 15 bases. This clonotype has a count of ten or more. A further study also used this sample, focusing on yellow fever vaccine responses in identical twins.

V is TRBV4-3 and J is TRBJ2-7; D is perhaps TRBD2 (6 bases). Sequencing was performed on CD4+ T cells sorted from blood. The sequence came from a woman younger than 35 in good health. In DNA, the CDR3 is TGCGCCAGCAGCCAAGATCCAGCGGAGGGACTCTACGAGCAGTACTTC. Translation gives CASSQDPAEGLYEQYF.